The 17 T cell receptor beta chains reported below all come from one sample, sequenced in a study of CD8+CD57+ T cells in acquired aplastic anemia. Genomic DNA constituted the template upon which TCR beta VDJ and CDR3 profiling was performed. From the reads, TCRdb called clonotypes with MiXCR, one entry per CDR3 protein. This repertoire shows about 160,000 distinct CDR3 sequences, 40% to 60% found once; its top ten account for about 30%. All patients picked for sequencing had shown, by flow cytometry, an expansion of CD8+CD57+ cells. Sample: sorted CD4+, CD8+, or CD8+CD57+ T cells (not recorded which) from PBMCs. The receptors here all came from a human donor with aplastic anemia.

This clonotype was counted a few times. DNA of the CDR3: TGTGCCAGCACCAAAGGCGGGGGGTTCTACAATGAGCAGTTCTTC. It specifies CASTKGGGFYNEQFF. J is TRBJ2-1 and V is TRBV9, with TRBD2 matching 8 bases. Unmatched junction bases numbered 8, after V lost 6 bases and J lost 3 bases. Per germline, CDR1 SGDLS and CDR2 YYNGEE. The CDR3 runs to 15 residues.

The chain couples TRBV18 to TRBJ1-1; D call uncertain. The CDR3 is made up of 15 amino acids. Trimming stripped 6 bases from V and 5 bases from J, with 19 bases between. In germline, CDR1 is KGHSH, CDR2 LQKENI. The CDR3 DNA sequence: TGTGCCAGCTCCGACGCAGACACGGGAGGGACTGAAGCTTTCTTT. The encoded protein is CASSDADTGGTEAFF.

The J gene is TRBJ2-3, the V gene TRBV15, with TRBD1 matching 7 bases. The germline V gene has CDR1 LNHNV and CDR2 YYDKDF (reference sequence). The CDR3 totals 14 residues. J gave up 4 bases and V 3 bases, and 4 bases lay outside the gene matches. The CDR3 sequence: CATSSRQGADTQYF. In DNA form, the CDR3 reads TGTGCCACCAGCAGTAGGCAGGGGGCAGATACGCAGTATTTT.

The genes are TRBV2 and TRBJ1-6; 8 nucleotides align to TRBD1. Germline values: CDR1 SNHLY, CDR2 FYNNEI. The junction had 7 bases not matched to a gene; V was cut back by 6 bases and J by 9 bases. This CDR3 is built from 14 residues. CDR3 sequence: CASSRTGNVSPLHF. Here the CDR3 DNA reads TGTGCCAGCAGCCGGACAGGGAATGTTTCACCCCTCCACTTT. The full variable domain, rest sourced from reference TRBV2 and TRBJ1-6, is EPEVTQTPSHQVTQMGQEVILRCVPISNHLYFYWYRQILGQKVEFLVSFYNNEISEKSEIFDDQFSVERPDGSNFTLKIRSTKLEDSAMYFCASSRTGNVSPLHFGNGTRLTVT.

This clonotype was recorded many times. V and J are TRBV24-1 and TRBJ1-6, with D uncertain. V lost 6 bases to trimming and J lost 5 bases, with 7 bases between them. The CDR3 has 13 amino acids. Germline assignment: CDR1 KGHDR and CDR2 SFDVKD. CDR3 loop: CATSSGDNSPLHF. For the CDR3, the DNA is TGTGCCACCAGTTCTGGGGATAATTCACCCCTCCACTTT.

This clonotype has only one observation. V gene TRBV19 combines with J gene TRBJ1-2; unclear D gene. The germline CDR1 and CDR2 sequences are LNHDA and SQIVND (reference sequence). V shed 6 bases and J shed 2 bases, with 16 bases lying between them. This CDR3 region has 15 residues. Here the CDR3 reads CASSSPSRVNYGYTF. Here the CDR3 DNA reads TGTGCCAGTAGCTCCCCAAGCCGCGTAAACTATGGCTACACCTTC.

As concerns this clonotype: A much larger clone sits a single nucleotide away, making a read error possible. The J gene is TRBJ1-1, the V gene TRBV14; the match to TRBD1 covers 7 bases. Germline V gives CDR1 SGHDN, CDR2 FVKESK. V gave up 3 bases and J gave up 3 bases; unmatched junction bases: 4. The CDR3 totals 14 residues. The CDR3 DNA sequence: TGTGCCAGCAGCCAGATACAGGGGTACACTGAAGCTTTCTTT. Translation: CASSQIQGYTEAFF.

The chain uses TRBV10-3 and TRBJ1-2; D is possibly TRBD1 (5 bases). Looked up from germline, CDR1 is ENHRY and CDR2 is SYGVKD. Trimming shortened V by 6 bases and J by 6 bases, and 20 bases separated the two germline ends. CDR3 length equals 15 residues. The CDR3 is CAIRGRGRRRHGYTF. For the CDR3, the DNA is TGTGCCATCAGGGGGCGCGGACGACGCCGCCATGGCTACACCTTC.

This clonotype was observed a handful of times. The chain combines TRBV13 with TRBJ2-2, with 10 bases lining up with TRBD2. The V gene's germline CDR1 is PRHDT and CDR2 FYEKMQ (reference sequence). The CDR3 contains 18 residues. V lost 6 bases and J lost 6; bases outside the gene matches: 16. Here the CDR3 reads CASSSAGLARLEAGELFF. CDR3 DNA: TGTGCCAGCAGTTCCGCGGGACTAGCGCGACTCGAGGCCGGGGAGCTGTTTTTT.

The V gene is TRBV11-2, the J gene TRBJ2-4; 7 bases are a match to TRBD2. J gave up 3 bases and V 1 base, and 9 bases lay outside the gene matches. In germline, CDR1 is SGHAT, CDR2 FQNNGV. The CDR3 consists of 17 residues. The CDR3 DNA reads TGTGCCAGCAGCTTAGGTTCGACTAGCAGGGTCAAAAACATTCAGTACTTC. Translating gives CASSLGSTSRVKNIQYF.

This clonotype was picked up many times. This rearrangement joins TRBV6-5 to TRBJ2-2; D gene unclear. Germline lookup yields CDR1 MNHEY and CDR2 SVGAGI. The V gene lost 0 bases and the J gene lost 8 bases, with 7 bases spanning the gap. CDR3 length equals 13 residues. The CDR3 bases are TGTGCCAGCAGTTACTCGATACAGGGGGAGCTGTTTTTT. Protein sequence: CASSYSIQGELFF.

This chain joins TRBV15 and TRBJ2-5; 8 nucleotides agree with TRBD1. The germline V gene encodes CDR1 LNHNV and CDR2 YYDKDF (reference sequence). V lost 4 bases, J lost 5 bases, and 9 bases stayed unmatched. The CDR3 is 15 amino acids. CDR3 in amino acids: CATSIVDRAGETQYF. DNA for the CDR3: TGTGCCACCAGCATAGTGGACAGGGCGGGGGAGACCCAGTACTTC. The whole variable domain, filled in from reference TRBV15 and TRBJ2-5, reads DAMVIQNPRYQVTQFGKPVTLSCSQTLNHNVMYWYQQKSSQAPKLLFHYYDKDFNNEADTPDNFQSRRPNTSFCFLDIRSPGLGDTAMYLCATSIVDRAGETQYFGPGTRLLVL.

This clonotype occurred a few times. The V gene is TRBV15, the J gene TRBJ1-1, with 9 bases identical to TRBD1. J gave up 0 bases and V 8 bases, and 13 bases lay outside the gene matches. CDR1 and CDR2 from the germline V gene are LNHNV and YYDKDF (reference sequence). The CDR3 contains 17 residues. CDR3 sequence (DNA): TGTGCCACCTTCGGGCCCGGGACAGGGACTATGAACACTGAAGCTTTCTTT. This encodes CATFGPGTGTMNTEAFF.

There are many counts of this clonotype. This chain connects TRBV9 to TRBJ2-5; possibly TRBD1 or TRBD2 for D (6 bases each). Germline CDR1 and CDR2: SGDLS and YYNGEE. The CDR3 contains 15 residues. V dropped 5 bases and J dropped 1 base, with 15 bases sitting between them. The CDR3, as DNA: TGTGCCAGCAGTAGGGCGTGGGGGGCCCAAGAGACCCAGTACTTC. This encodes CASSRAWGAQETQYF.

The CDR3 here is CAISESDRGDFGYTF. The DNA for the CDR3 is TGTGCCATCAGTGAATCGGACAGGGGAGATTTTGGCTACACCTTC. The chain has TRBV10-3 and TRBJ1-2; TRBD1 agrees at 9 bases. The trim removed 3 bases at V and 7 bases at J, leaving 9 bases unmatched. The CDR3 contains 15 residues. CDR1 and CDR2 (germline): ENHRY, SYGVKD.

The J gene is TRBJ2-3, the V gene TRBV29-1; D is unclear. Deletions cut 7 bases from V and 0 bases from J, with 5 bases between. This CDR3 comprises 11 residues. CDR1 is SQVTM and CDR2 is ANQGSEA in the germline V gene. This chain's CDR3 is CSGTSTDTQYF. CDR3 nucleotide sequence: TGCAGCGGTACTAGCACAGATACGCAGTATTTT.

This clonotype was counted at least ten times. The gene calls are TRBV11-2 and TRBJ2-1; TRBD2 aligns across 7 bases. The CDR3 runs to 15 residues. Germline CDR1 and CDR2: SGHAT and FQNNGV. The trim removed 6 bases at V and 4 bases at J, leaving 9 bases unmatched. The CDR3 region is CASSLTLAEYNEQFF. The CDR3, as DNA: TGTGCCAGCAGTTTGACGCTAGCGGAGTACAATGAGCAGTTCTTC. Full variable domain (rest looked up from reference TRBV11-2 and TRBJ2-1): EAGVAQSPRYKIIEKRQSVAFWCNPISGHATLYWYQQILGQGPKLLIQFQNNGVVDDSQLPKDRFSAERLKGVDSTLKIQPAKLEDSAVYLCASSLTLAEYNEQFFGPGTRLTVL.